The clone carrying this TCR beta chain was seen at least ten times. No antigen is known for it. This sample is part of a study of T cells after yellow fever vaccination. Study findings and constraints: Most clones from primary vaccination resurfaced after the booster (around 95% CD4, around 89% CD8). The secondary response was weaker, and its peak arrived faster, on day 5 versus 15.

The CDR3 totals 15 residues. Trimming cost V 3 bases and J 0 bases, with 9 bases left between them. From germline, CDR1 is MDHEN and CDR2 SYDVKM. The study made its TCR cDNA through 5'RACE template switching. That step introduced a universal primer site along with UMIs. TCRdb itself ran the 5' RACE reads through MiXCR, one entry per CDR3 protein. This sample has 150,000 to 200,000 distinct CDR3 sequences, with approximately 9.9% found just once. The TCR comes from a man in his late teens or twenties who received the YFV17D yellow fever vaccine. This sequence joins TRBV28 and TRBJ2-1; D perhaps matches TRBD1 (5 bases). The sample here was CD8+ T cells sorted from PBMCs, taken 15 days after the yellow fever booster vaccination. As DNA, the CDR3 is TGTGCCAGCAGTTTTTTGACAGACTCCTACAATGAGCAGTTCTTC. Its protein product is CASSFLTDSYNEQFF.